The rows below give T cell receptor beta chains drawn from one sample of a study of patients and donors after allogeneic stem cell transplantation. From the RT-PCR reads, TCRdb called clonotypes with MiXCR, one entry per CDR3 protein. The data show about 960,000 distinct CDR3 sequences, 18% seen once. The sequenced material came from blood, either unsorted or a sorted T cell fraction (not recorded which). The receptors were sampled from a human donor who was either an allogeneic HSCT recipient or a stem cell or donor lymphocyte infusion donor (not recorded which). It is not recorded whose cells these are; they may come from a transplant donor. Each CDR3 is given with its conserved first and last residue. A D gene is named only where the DNA matches it firmly. Size tells how often a clone was seen (once, few, many) or the class of an expanded clone, and some rows leave it out.

V gene: TRBV7-3
D gene: TRBD2
clone size: NA
J gene: TRBJ2-2
CDR3 DNA: TGTGCCAGCAGCCCCCTAGCGGGGGGCTCGAACACCGGGGAGCTGTTTTTT
CDR3 protein: CASSPLAGGSNTGELFF

V gene: TRBV5-1
D gene: NA
clone size: NA
J gene: TRBJ2-2
CDR3 DNA: TGCGCCAGCAGCCGACAGCCAGAAAACACCGGGGAGCTGTTTTTT
CDR3 protein: CASSRQPENTGELFF

V gene: TRBV30
D gene: NA
clone size: once
J gene: TRBJ2-2
CDR3 DNA: TGTGCCTGGAGTGTAGTTCCTTCCACCGGGGAGCTGTTTTTT
CDR3 protein: CAWSVVPSTGELFF

V gene: TRBV6-5
D gene: NA
clone size: NA
J gene: TRBJ2-3
CDR3 DNA: TGTGCCAGCAGTTCTGACGGGGATTCCACAGATACGCAGTATTTT
CDR3 protein: CASSSDGDSTDTQYF

V gene: TRBV20-1
D gene: TRBD2
clone size: NA
J gene: TRBJ2-1
CDR3 DNA: TGCAGTGCTAGGGGACGGGGGGGGCCGTATGAGCAGTTCTTC
CDR3 protein: CSARGRGGPYEQFF

V gene: TRBV7-9
D gene: TRBD1
clone size: few
J gene: TRBJ2-5
CDR3 DNA: TGTGCCAGCAGTCGAAGACAGGGGATAGAAGAGACCCAGTACTTC
CDR3 protein: CASSRRQGIEETQYF

V gene: TRBV12-3/TRBV12-4
D gene: TRBD2
clone size: few
J gene: TRBJ2-2
CDR3 DNA: TGTGCCAGCAGTCCTAATCTCATCAAGCGGGGGGTCACCGGGGAGCTGTTTTTT
CDR3 protein: CASSPNLIKRGVTGELFF

V gene: TRBV5-1
D gene: TRBD2
clone size: NA
J gene: TRBJ2-5
CDR3 DNA: TGCGCCAGCAGCCTGACAGCGGGAGAGTTCGAGACCCAGTACTTC
CDR3 protein: CASSLTAGEFETQYF

V gene: TRBV7-8
D gene: TRBD1
clone size: few
J gene: TRBJ2-3
CDR3 DNA: TGTGCCAGCAGCCGGACAGGGAACATGGCAGATACGCAGTATTTT
CDR3 protein: CASSRTGNMADTQYF

V gene: TRBV12-3/TRBV12-4
D gene: TRBD2
clone size: NA
J gene: TRBJ2-1
CDR3 DNA: TGTGCCAGCAGTTTAGCCTTAGCGGGGGGGGGCTACAATGAGCAGTTCTTC
CDR3 protein: CASSLALAGGGYNEQFF

V gene: TRBV5-1
D gene: NA
clone size: NA
J gene: TRBJ2-7
CDR3 DNA: TGCGCCAGCAGCACGACCGTAAATAGGATTTACGAGCAGTACTTC
CDR3 protein: CASSTTVNRIYEQYF

V gene: TRBV6-1
D gene: NA
clone size: many
J gene: TRBJ2-5
CDR3 DNA: TGTGCCAGCAGTGAAGGGGGTGGAAGGACCCAGTACTTC
CDR3 protein: CASSEGGGRTQYF

V gene: TRBV6-1
D gene: NA
clone size: many
J gene: TRBJ2-3
CDR3 DNA: TGTGCCAGCAGGAGGGGGGGGAGCACAGATACGCAGTATTTT
CDR3 protein: CASRRGGSTDTQYF

V gene: TRBV6-8
D gene: TRBD1
clone size: NA
J gene: TRBJ2-7
CDR3 DNA: TGTGCCAGCAGTCTTTACCTTACAGGGGCGACTACCTACGAGCAGTACTTC
CDR3 protein: CASSLYLTGATTYEQYF

V gene: TRBV7-9
D gene: NA
clone size: NA
J gene: TRBJ2-3
CDR3 DNA: TGTGCCAGCACCTCGAGGGGAATCGCAGATACGCAGTATTTT
CDR3 protein: CASTSRGIADTQYF

V gene: TRBV5-1
D gene: NA
clone size: NA
J gene: TRBJ1-1
CDR3 DNA: TGCGCCAGCAGACCTGCCGGGCCCGAAAACACTGAAGCTTTCTTT
CDR3 protein: CASRPAGPENTEAFF

V gene: TRBV5-6
D gene: TRBD2
clone size: NA
J gene: TRBJ2-1
CDR3 DNA: TGTGCCAGCAGCACAAGCGGGGGCCGTCCCCAGTTCTTC
CDR3 protein: CASSTSGGRPQFF

V gene: TRBV24-1
D gene: NA
clone size: many
J gene: TRBJ2-1
CDR3 DNA: TGTGCCACCAGTGATTTGGGGCAGGGGTACAATGAGCAGTTCTTC
CDR3 protein: CATSDLGQGYNEQFF

V gene: TRBV4-3
D gene: NA
clone size: few
J gene: TRBJ1-2
CDR3 DNA: TGCGCCAGCAGCCAAGAAGGAGGGGCAGAAGGCTACACCTTC
CDR3 protein: CASSQEGGAEGYTF

V gene: TRBV10-3
D gene: TRBD2
clone size: NA
J gene: TRBJ2-1
CDR3 DNA: TGTGCCATCAGTGTTGGACTAGCGGGAGGGGTATCCTACAATGAGCAGTTCTTC
CDR3 protein: CAISVGLAGGVSYNEQFF

V gene: TRBV7-9
D gene: TRBD2
clone size: few
J gene: TRBJ2-1
CDR3 DNA: TGTGCCAGCAGCTCCGTACTAGCGGGAGGATTATACAATGAGCAGTTCTTC
CDR3 protein: CASSSVLAGGLYNEQFF

V gene: TRBV12-3/TRBV12-4
D gene: NA
clone size: many
J gene: TRBJ2-7
CDR3 DNA: TGTGCCAGCAGAAAAGGGACCGGGAGCTCCTACGAGCAGTACTTC
CDR3 protein: CASRKGTGSSYEQYF

V gene: TRBV25-1
D gene: TRBD1
clone size: few
J gene: TRBJ1-5
CDR3 DNA: TGTGCCAGCAGTGAGGAGGGGGCAGGCAATCAGCCCCAGCATTTT
CDR3 protein: CASSEEGAGNQPQHF

V gene: TRBV3-1
D gene: TRBD1
clone size: NA
J gene: TRBJ2-7
CDR3 DNA: TGTGCCAGCAGCCAAAGTCCGGGACAGGGACACTACGAGCAGTACTTC
CDR3 protein: CASSQSPGQGHYEQYF

V gene: TRBV12-3/TRBV12-4
D gene: NA
clone size: NA
J gene: TRBJ2-1
CDR3 DNA: TGTGCCAGCAGTTTTATTGGCGGTGGGCAGTTCTTC
CDR3 protein: CASSFIGGGQFF

V gene: TRBV6-6
D gene: NA
clone size: NA
J gene: TRBJ2-2
CDR3 DNA: TGTGCCAGTAAACAGACGAACACCGGGGAGCTGTTTTTT
CDR3 protein: CASKQTNTGELFF

V gene: TRBV5-1
D gene: NA
clone size: NA
J gene: TRBJ2-5
CDR3 DNA: TGCGCCAGCAGCTTGGGACGGGGGCTGGAGACCCAGTACTTC
CDR3 protein: CASSLGRGLETQYF

V gene: TRBV10-3
D gene: TRBD2
clone size: NA
J gene: TRBJ2-3
CDR3 DNA: TGTGCCACCCTAGCGGGAGCAGCTTCCTACACAGATACGCAGTATTTT
CDR3 protein: CATLAGAASYTDTQYF

V gene: TRBV4-2
D gene: NA
clone size: NA
J gene: TRBJ2-2
CDR3 DNA: TGTGCCAGCAGCCAAGTTTCGGGACACAGCACCGGGGAGCTGTTTTTT
CDR3 protein: CASSQVSGHSTGELFF

V gene: TRBV12-3/TRBV12-4
D gene: NA
clone size: few
J gene: TRBJ2-1
CDR3 DNA: TGTGCCAGCAGCCCAGGGGGGACTAGTCCCAATGAGCAGTTCTTC
CDR3 protein: CASSPGGTSPNEQFF

V gene: TRBV6-5
D gene: NA
clone size: few
J gene: TRBJ2-7
CDR3 DNA: TGTGCCAGCAGTTCACTTGGGGGAGAAGACGAGCAGTACTTC
CDR3 protein: CASSSLGGEDEQYF

V gene: TRBV7-9
D gene: TRBD2
clone size: NA
J gene: TRBJ2-1
CDR3 DNA: TGTGCCAGCAGCCCCGGTGATAGAGCGGGGGGGCAGAATGAGCAGTTCTTC
CDR3 protein: CASSPGDRAGGQNEQFF

V gene: TRBV5-6
D gene: NA
clone size: NA
J gene: TRBJ2-3
CDR3 DNA: TGTGCCAGCAGCTTGGGGCCTTGGGATACGCAGTATTTT
CDR3 protein: CASSLGPWDTQYF

V gene: TRBV5-1
D gene: TRBD2
clone size: NA
J gene: TRBJ2-3
CDR3 DNA: TGCGCCAGCAGCTCGACTAGCGGGTTCACAGATACGCAGTATTTT
CDR3 protein: CASSSTSGFTDTQYF

V gene: TRBV6-1
D gene: TRBD1
clone size: NA
J gene: TRBJ2-4
CDR3 DNA: TGTGCCAGTTCCGCCCCCGGGACAGGGGGGTTAGCCAAAAACATTCAGTACTTC
CDR3 protein: CASSAPGTGGLAKNIQYF

V gene: TRBV7-9
D gene: NA
clone size: NA
J gene: TRBJ2-2
CDR3 DNA: TGTGCCAGCAGCTTACAGCGGACAAAGACCGGGGAGCTGTTTTTT
CDR3 protein: CASSLQRTKTGELFF